A selection of T cell receptor beta chains follows, all from one sample in a study of long-term antiretroviral therapy in people with HIV. Data came from immunoSEQ multiplex PCR; TCRdb stores just in-frame clones and leaves some out. The repertoire has approximately 30,000 clones, around 82% of them found once; the top ten carry just under 8.5%. The specimen comprised unsorted PBMCs, sampled 3 years after starting antiretroviral therapy. Receptors were obtained from a man in his forties with HIV. The CDR3 runs from the conserved cysteine through the conserved F or W. The order of the fields is J gene, clone size, D gene, V gene, CDR3 protein, CDR3 DNA. A D gene is named only where the DNA matches it firmly. The listing skips clone size in some rows; elsewhere it reads once, few, many or a size class.

TRBJ2-2 | NA | NA | TRBV7-8 | CASSLGLSTTGELFF | TGTGCCAGCAGCTTAGGTCTTAGCACCACCGGGGAGCTGTTTTTT
TRBJ2-7 | NA | NA | TRBV7-8 | CASSQRGGGNINEQYF | TGTGCCAGCAGCCAACGGGGTGGAGGGAATATTAACGAGCAGTACTTC
TRBJ2-1 | NA | NA | TRBV29-1 | CSGGERYNEQFF | TGCAGCGGCGGGGAAAGGTACAATGAGCAGTTCTTC
TRBJ2-2 | NA | TRBD2 | TRBV7-9 | CASSYSGLAGGSNTGELFF | TGTGCCAGCAGCTACTCGGGACTAGCGGGAGGATCAAACACCGGGGAGCTGTTTTTT
TRBJ2-1 | NA | TRBD1 | TRBV18 | CASSPNRGRYNEQFF | TGTGCCAGCTCACCAAACAGGGGAAGGTACAATGAGCAGTTCTTC
TRBJ2-2 | NA | NA | TRBV15 | CATSRRRQGGTGELFF | TGTGCCACCAGCAGACGCCGACAGGGAGGCACCGGGGAGCTGTTTTTT
TRBJ1-1 | once | TRBD1 | TRBV7-3 | CASSISGGAYTEAFF | TGTGCCAGCAGCATCTCAGGGGGCGCGTACACTGAAGCTTTCTTT
TRBJ1-4 | NA | NA | TRBV2 | CASSDRDNNEKLFF | TGTGCCAGCAGCGACCGGGACAATAATGAAAAACTGTTTTTT
TRBJ2-7 | NA | NA | TRBV7-9 | CASSSDYEQYF | TGTGCCAGCAGCTCGGATTACGAGCAGTACTTC
TRBJ1-5 | NA | NA | TRBV7-8 | CASSSGTRGSNQPQHF | TGTGCCAGCAGCTCAGGGACCAGGGGAAGCAATCAGCCCCAGCATTTT
TRBJ1-1 | NA | NA | TRBV10-2 | CASKHLNTEAFF | TGCGCCAGCAAACACCTGAACACTGAAGCTTTCTTT
TRBJ1-1 | few | NA | TRBV6-1 | CASSEGVAYQMNTEAFF | TGTGCCAGCAGTGAAGGCGTGGCTTACCAAATGAACACTGAAGCTTTCTTT
TRBJ2-7 | once | NA | TRBV11-2 | CASSLPGVYEQYF | TGTGCCAGCAGCTTACCAGGTGTCTACGAGCAGTACTTC
TRBJ1-5 | NA | NA | TRBV21-1 | CASSYLNQPQHF | TGTGCCAGCAGCTACCTCAATCAGCCCCAGCATTTT
TRBJ1-2 | NA | NA | TRBV19 | CASSEGINYGYTF | TGTGCCAGTAGTGAAGGGATTAACTATGGCTACACCTTC
TRBJ2-7 | NA | NA | TRBV5-1 | CASSLWGYEQYF | TGCGCCAGCAGCTTGTGGGGCTACGAGCAGTACTTC
TRBJ2-2 | NA | NA | TRBV5-6 | CASSFRDGGATGELFF | TGTGCCAGCAGCTTCAGAGACGGGGGAGCAACCGGGGAGCTGTTTTTT
TRBJ2-2 | once | TRBD1 | TRBV19 | CASSIERRTGGRNTGELFF | TGTGCCAGTAGTATAGAACGGCGGACAGGGGGAAGAAACACCGGGGAGCTGTTTTTT
TRBJ1-4 | NA | TRBD1 | TRBV7-9 | CASSSTPGGDIANEKLFF | TGTGCCAGCAGCTCGACCCCAGGGGGAGATATCGCTAATGAAAAACTGTTTTTT
TRBJ1-4 | NA | TRBD1 | TRBV19 | CASSSTHPTGELFF | TGTGCCAGTAGCTCAACCCACCCCACAGGGGAACTGTTTTTT
TRBJ1-2 | NA | NA | TRBV5-1 | CASSWGLTTNYGYTF | TGCGCCAGCAGCTGGGGCCTCACAACTAACTATGGCTACACCTTC
TRBJ2-1 | NA | NA | TRBV10-2 | CASRQVAILNEQFF | TGCGCCAGCAGACAAGTAGCGATACTCAATGAGCAGTTCTTC
TRBJ2-1 | NA | NA | TRBV25-1 | CASSANRGVNNEQFF | TGTGCCAGCAGTGCCAACCGTGGCGTCAACAATGAGCAGTTCTTC
TRBJ2-3 | NA | TRBD1 | TRBV5-1 | CASSLDPDRGADTQYF | TGCGCCAGCAGCTTGGACCCCGACAGGGGGGCAGATACGCAGTATTTT
TRBJ1-3 | NA | TRBD1 | TRBV5-1 | CASSSDRGPSGNTIYF | TGCGCCAGCAGCTCCGACAGGGGGCCCTCTGGAAACACCATATATTTT
TRBJ2-1 | NA | NA | TRBV19 | CASSIVTAYNEQFF | TGTGCCAGTAGTATAGTTACAGCGTACAATGAGCAGTTCTTC
TRBJ2-3 | few | NA | TRBV7-9 | CASSHGADTQYF | TGTGCCAGCAGCCACGGGGCGGATACGCAGTATTTT
TRBJ2-3 | NA | NA | TRBV2 | CASQGTDTQYF | TGTGCCAGCCAAGGGACAGATACGCAGTATTTT
TRBJ1-2 | once | NA | TRBV5-6 | CASSRGSNYGYTF | TGTGCCAGCAGTCGCGGTTCTAACTATGGCTACACCTTC
TRBJ2-7 | NA | NA | TRBV7-8 | CASSLFGTSKSSYEQYF | TGTGCCAGCAGCTTATTCGGGACATCTAAGAGCTCCTACGAGCAGTACTTC
TRBJ2-2 | NA | NA | TRBV5-1 | CASSLPTAQNTGELFF | TGCGCCAGCAGCTTGCCGACAGCACAGAACACCGGGGAGCTGTTTTTT
TRBJ2-1 | few | NA | TRBV29-1 | CSVDSGVSYTEQFF | TGCAGCGTTGATTCAGGGGTCTCTTACACTGAGCAGTTCTTC
TRBJ1-3 | NA | NA | TRBV6-1 | CASSPRTLSGNTIYF | TGTGCCAGCAGTCCCCGTACGCTCTCTGGAAACACCATATATTTT
TRBJ1-2 | NA | NA | TRBV10-3 | CAISANREGHGYTF | TGTGCCATCAGTGCAAACAGGGAAGGGCATGGCTACACCTTC
TRBJ2-3 | NA | TRBD2 | TRBV30 | CAWNLAGGGGTQYF | TGTGCCTGGAACTTAGCGGGGGGGGGAGGAACGCAGTATTTT
TRBJ2-7 | NA | NA | TRBV11-3 | CASSSGPGAYEQYF | TGTGCCAGCAGCTCGGGACCCGGCGCCTACGAGCAGTACTTC
TRBJ2-7 | NA | NA | TRBV15 | CATSRPRGEQYF | TGTGCCACCAGCAGACCTCGTGGCGAGCAGTACTTC
TRBJ1-1 | NA | NA | TRBV10-1 | CASKDGQNTEAFF | TGCGCCAGCAAAGATGGACAGAACACTGAAGCTTTCTTT
TRBJ1-1 | NA | NA | TRBV2 | CAGPRSGTEAFF | TGTGCCGGACCTAGGAGTGGCACTGAAGCTTTCTTT
TRBJ2-7 | NA | TRBD2 | TRBV11-3 | CASSLGTSAELWF | TGTGCCAGCAGCTTAGGGACTAGCGCTGAGCTGTGGTTC
TRBJ2-2 | NA | NA | TRBV6-5 | CASSFRVAGELFF | TGTGCCAGCAGTTTCAGGGTCGCCGGGGAGCTGTTTTTT
TRBJ1-2 | few | NA | TRBV5-4 | CASSSGTYLSDGYTF | TGTGCCAGCAGCTCCGGGACCTACTTAAGCGATGGCTACACCTTC
TRBJ2-1 | NA | TRBD2 | TRBV7-9 | CASSLGASGDYNEQFF | TGTGCCAGCAGCTTAGGGGCTAGCGGGGATTACAATGAGCAGTTCTTC
TRBJ2-7 | NA | NA | TRBV7-9 | CASSQDYEQYF | TGTGCCAGCAGTCAGGACTACGAGCAGTACTTC
TRBJ1-2 | NA | NA | TRBV5-6 | CASSQGSVLYGYTF | TGTGCCAGCAGCCAGGGATCGGTGCTCTATGGCTACACCTTC